The subject of this entry is one T cell receptor beta chain. The CDR3 consists of 15 residues. The V gene's germline CDR1 is SGHDN and CDR2 FVKESK. Germline trimming cut 3 bases from V and 8 bases from J; bases unmatched to any gene: 7. Original analysis: From reference gene primer amplification, estimates of nucleated cell counts were derived. The data were produced by immunoSEQ multiplex PCR, yet TCRdb's version contains in-frame clones alone and is incomplete. V and J calls and clone size are given by that table; D and trimming were obtained from the DNA. In the table there are about 120,000 clones, 80% to 90% of which are singletons. These data belong to a study of blood T cell repertoires in COVID-19. Study overall: Both acute and convalescent COVID-19 samples were obtained from the United States, Italy and Spain. PBMCs, B-cell-depleted T cells, or T cells were the source of the cDNA or gDNA that made up the material.

The chain uses TRBV14 and TRBJ1-6; 7 positions agree with TRBD1. Input material: peripheral blood. The TCR originated in a human donor with acute or convalescent COVID-19. The donor label of this sample is uncertain. The CDR3 coding sequence is TGTGCCAGCAGCCAGGATACAGGGGCTGATTCACCCCTCCACTTT. Amino acid sequence: CASSQDTGADSPLHF.